These T cell receptor beta chains were read from a single sample in a study of T cell responses to AZD1222 COVID-19 vaccine. The data were produced by immunoSEQ multiplex PCR, yet TCRdb's version contains in-frame clones alone and is incomplete. Of 100,000 to 150,000 clones listed, 90% are singletons. This material consisted of peripheral blood, taken on day 0 of MenACWY control vaccination. The receptors here all came from an adult in good health. Each CDR3 is given with its conserved first and last residue. A D gene is named only where the DNA matches it firmly. Expanded clones are given a class, and other clones once, few, many or no size at all.

j_call	clone_size	d_call	v_call	cdr3_nt	cdr3_aa
TRBJ2-1	once	.	TRBV5-1	TGCGCCAGCAGCATAACCTCCCGCGTGGGCCTTACCAGTGAGCAGTTCTTC	CASSITSRVGLTSEQFF
TRBJ2-7	.	TRBD2	TRBV28	TGTGCCAGCAGCCCTGGACTAGCTCACGAGCAGTACTTC	CASSPGLAHEQYF
TRBJ1-4	once	.	TRBV19	TGTGCCAGTACGGACCAACTAGAAAAACTGTTTTTT	CASTDQLEKLFF
TRBJ2-1	.	TRBD2	TRBV10-3	TGTGCCATCAGTGATTCCGGGACTAGCGCCTACAATGAGCAGTTCTTC	CAISDSGTSAYNEQFF
TRBJ1-2	.	.	TRBV18	TGTGCCAGCTCACCCGGGAACGGCTATGGCTACACCTTC	CASSPGNGYGYTF
TRBJ2-7	once	.	TRBV18	TGTGCCAGCTCACCACCGAGCCAGGGTACCGACGAGCAGTACTTC	CASSPPSQGTDEQYF
TRBJ1-2	once	.	TRBV29-1	TGCAGCGTTGAAGATTTAGGTGGAGGCTACACCTTC	CSVEDLGGGYTF
TRBJ1-4	.	.	TRBV27	TGTGCCAGCAGCGCCGATTATGCAACTAATGAAAAACTGTTTTTT	CASSADYATNEKLFF
TRBJ1-1	.	TRBD1	TRBV6-2/TRBV6-3	TGTGCCAGCAGCAGGGACAGTCCGACCTTGGGGACTGAAGCTTTCTTT	CASSRDSPTLGTEAFF
TRBJ1-4	.	.	TRBV7-9	TGTGCCAGCAGCTTAGGTCACTCAACTAATGAAAAACTGTTTTTT	CASSLGHSTNEKLFF
TRBJ1-2	.	.	TRBV19	TGTGCCAGTAGTTCCAGGGGTGGATCCCTTTCCGGAGTCGGCTATGGCTACACCTTC	CASSSRGGSLSGVGYGYTF
TRBJ2-1	.	.	TRBV20-1	TGCAGTGCTAGGCAAGCATATGAGCAGTTCTTC	CSARQAYEQFF
TRBJ1-1	few	.	TRBV24-1	TGTGCCACCAGTGATTCCCCGAGTGGGAGGGCGGATGAAGCTTTCTTT	CATSDSPSGRADEAFF
TRBJ1-4	.	.	TRBV20-1	TGCAGTGCTAGTTATCCACTTAATAATGAAAAACTGTTTTTT	CSASYPLNNEKLFF
TRBJ1-5	.	.	TRBV11-2	TGTGCCAGCAGCTTAGATGGGCGGGTGGGCAATCAGCCCCAGCATTTT	CASSLDGRVGNQPQHF
TRBJ1-1	.	.	TRBV12-3/TRBV12-4	TGTGCCAGCAGTTTTACTACCGGGACTGAAGCTTTCTTT	CASSFTTGTEAFF
TRBJ1-2	.	.	TRBV19	TGTGCCAGTAGTACGGTCGGAGCTAACTATGGCTACACCTTC	CASSTVGANYGYTF
TRBJ1-4	.	.	TRBV28	TGTGCCAGCAGTTCCCCAGAAGAAAAACTGTTTTTT	CASSSPEEKLFF
TRBJ2-1	.	.	TRBV7-2	TGTGCCAGCAGCTTAGCTAACCTAGCTTGGGGTGAGCAGTTCTTC	CASSLANLAWGEQFF
TRBJ2-1	few	TRBD2	TRBV28	TGTGCCAGCATTACTAGCGGGAGCCAATACAATGAGCAGTTCTTC	CASITSGSQYNEQFF
TRBJ2-7	.	TRBD2	TRBV5-5	TGTGCCAGCAGCTTGGTTTGGGGGACTACCGCCTACGAGCAGTACTTC	CASSLVWGTTAYEQYF
TRBJ1-1	.	.	TRBV7-2	TGTGCCAGCAGCTCAGGGTTGAACACTGAAGCTTTCTTT	CASSSGLNTEAFF
TRBJ1-1	.	.	TRBV7-9	TGTGCCAGCAGCTTTCGGACGGACACTGAAGCTTTCTTT	CASSFRTDTEAFF
TRBJ1-2	.	.	TRBV6-2/TRBV6-3	TGTGCCAGCAGTTACTCGAGACCGGGAGTAAGGGACCTTTACTATGGCTACACCTTC	CASSYSRPGVRDLYYGYTF
TRBJ1-1	.	.	TRBV28	TGTGCCAGCAACGTAGTGACAAACACTGAAGCTTTCTTT	CASNVVTNTEAFF
TRBJ1-6	.	.	TRBV18	TGTGCCAGCTCACCTGGAGGTGGTCAGTCACCCCTCCACTTT	CASSPGGGQSPLHF
TRBJ2-2	.	.	TRBV27	TGTGCCAGCAGTTACCAGGGTGCATCCGGGGAGCTGTTTTTT	CASSYQGASGELFF
TRBJ2-5	.	TRBD2	TRBV5-6	TGTGCCAGCAGCTTGGCACTAGCGGGGGGGGAGACCCAGTACTTC	CASSLALAGGETQYF